This T cell receptor beta chain appears in the sequencing data of a study of CD8 T cells in Susac syndrome. V lost 4 bases, J lost 0 bases, and 10 bases lay in between. The CDR3 consists of 14 residues. Germline V lookup: CDR1 DFQATT, CDR2 SNEGSKA (reference sequence). CD8+ and CD4+ T cells were negatively isolated; TEMRA cells were FACS-enriched. Reverse transcription of about 0.45 to 1 ug RNA was performed with random hexamers. Amplification of TCR beta CDR3 by immunoSEQ multiplex PCR spanned 54 Vbeta and 13 Jbeta. MiXCR, run by TCRdb on the immunoSEQ multiplex PCR reads, gives a single entry per CDR3 protein. The sample has about 200,000 distinct CDR3 sequences, about 95% seen once.

Sequencing used CD4+ T cells from PBMCs. The origin of this receptor is a human donor in good health. The V call is TRBV20-1, the J call TRBJ1-5; D gene uncertain. The CDR3 region is CSANSGDSNQPQHF. CDR3 nucleotides: TGCAGTGCTAATTCAGGAGATAGCAATCAGCCCCAGCATTTT.